This T cell receptor beta chain derives from a study of regulatory T cells in long-lasting Graves disease. Stated time point: newly diagnosed GD, antithyroid drugs for less than 3 months. PBMCs provided the RNA from which the TCR library was made. V lost 3 bases and J 1 base, leaving 16 bases between the germline ends. The CDR3 has 16 residues. Germline loops: CDR1 LNHDA, CDR2 SQIVND (reference sequence). Libraries of TCR beta came from iRepertoire HTBI primers plus Arm-PCR of CDR3 regions. TCRdb re-analysed the multiplex PCR reads in MiXCR, keeping a single row per CDR3 protein. Of around 500,000 distinct CDR3 sequences in the sample, roughly 14% were seen once. The data also belong to a second study, concerning T cells in Graves' hyperthyroidism and ophthalmopathy.

The gene calls are TRBV19 and TRBJ2-7; no reliable D call. The receptor comes from a man under 40 with Graves disease. The source was peripheral blood mononuclear cells (PBMCs), collected at new diagnosis, from a patient treated with antithyroid drugs. CDR3 sequence (DNA): TGTGCCAGTAGTATCGACTCAAGGGCGTCTTCCTACGAGCAGTACTTC. Its protein is CASSIDSRASSYEQYF.